This TCR beta chain appears in the sequencing data of a study of blood T cell repertoires in COVID-19. Study details: The samples span acute and convalescent COVID-19 from the United States, Italy and Spain. PBMCs, B-cell-depleted T cells, or T cells provided the cDNA or gDNA that made up the material.

As to this clone: One end of the junction fails to match germline, which may point to a read error.

Germline V gene lookup returns CDR1 GTSNPN and CDR2 SVGIG (reference sequence). The CDR3 is 13 amino acids. Original methodology: For nucleated cells, counts were estimated from reference gene primer amplification. Produced via immunoSEQ multiplex PCR; TCRdb's table is partial and in-frame only. The V and J calls and clone size are taken from that table; D and trimming were inferred from the DNA. The top ten hold 25% of the sample, which has 100,000 to 150,000 clones, about 80% seen once. The sequence came from a human donor in a cohort sampled during active COVID-19. V gene TRBV30 combines with J gene TRBJ1-1; 8 bases are a match to TRBD1. The material sequenced was peripheral blood. The CDR3 loop is CACDGTGASFRSF. The CDR3, as DNA: TGTGCCTGCGATGGGACAGGTGCATCCTTCCGATCATTT.